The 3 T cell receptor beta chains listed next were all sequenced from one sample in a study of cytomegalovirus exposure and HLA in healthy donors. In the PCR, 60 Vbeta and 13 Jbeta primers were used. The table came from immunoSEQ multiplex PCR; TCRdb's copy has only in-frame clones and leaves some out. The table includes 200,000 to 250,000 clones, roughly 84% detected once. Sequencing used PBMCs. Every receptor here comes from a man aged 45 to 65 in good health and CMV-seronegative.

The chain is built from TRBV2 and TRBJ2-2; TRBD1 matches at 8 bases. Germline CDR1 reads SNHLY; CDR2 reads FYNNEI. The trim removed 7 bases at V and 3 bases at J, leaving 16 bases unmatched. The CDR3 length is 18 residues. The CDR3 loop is CASNGPQRTGRYTGELFF. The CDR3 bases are TGTGCCAGCAACGGGCCGCAACGGACAGGGAGGTACACCGGGGAGCTGTTTTTT.

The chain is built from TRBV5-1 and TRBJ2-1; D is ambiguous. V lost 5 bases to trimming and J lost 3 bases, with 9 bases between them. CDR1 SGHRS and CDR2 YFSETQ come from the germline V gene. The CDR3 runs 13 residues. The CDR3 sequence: CASRHEDYNEQFF. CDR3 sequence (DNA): TGCGCCAGCAGGCACGAGGACTACAATGAGCAGTTCTTC.

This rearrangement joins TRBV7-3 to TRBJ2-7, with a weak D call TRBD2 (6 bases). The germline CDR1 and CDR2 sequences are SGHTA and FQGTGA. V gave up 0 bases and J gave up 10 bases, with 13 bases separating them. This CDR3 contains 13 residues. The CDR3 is CASSLTETSSQYF. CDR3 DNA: TGTGCCAGCAGCTTAACGGAGACTAGTTCTCAGTACTTC.